This section outlines one TCR beta chain sequence together with its context. Its antigen is unknown. The data stem from a study of T cell responses to AZD1222 COVID-19 vaccine. The study's findings and limits: Along spike, vaccine-associated CD4 TCRs were found throughout, with dominance at 160-218 and 743-854. Among the donors, most were white British and more were female, and clonal diversity was possibly underestimated. Once two AZD1222 doses were given, Spike-specific TCR breadth and depth went up. Epitopes outside B.1.351 and B.1.1.7 mutated regions reportedly drew nearly half of spike TCRs.

The CDR3 covers 15 residues. The germline V gene encodes CDR1 DFQATT and CDR2 SNEGSKA (reference sequence). Unmatched junction bases numbered 10, after V lost 3 bases and J lost 10 bases. Profiled with immunoSEQ multiplex PCR; TCRdb holds only in-frame clones, not every one. The top ten hold 9.5% to 13% of the sample, which has tens of thousands of clones, roughly 88% seen once. The material sequenced was peripheral blood, taken 28 days after the second AZD1222 dose. This sequence was found in an adult who received the AZD1222 COVID-19 vaccine. The chain employs TRBV20-1 and TRBJ1-6; 9 nucleotides line up with TRBD1. The CDR3 loop reads CSASGDREEVSPLHF. The CDR3 nucleotides are TGCAGTGCTAGTGGGGACAGGGAAGAAGTCTCACCCCTCCACTTT.